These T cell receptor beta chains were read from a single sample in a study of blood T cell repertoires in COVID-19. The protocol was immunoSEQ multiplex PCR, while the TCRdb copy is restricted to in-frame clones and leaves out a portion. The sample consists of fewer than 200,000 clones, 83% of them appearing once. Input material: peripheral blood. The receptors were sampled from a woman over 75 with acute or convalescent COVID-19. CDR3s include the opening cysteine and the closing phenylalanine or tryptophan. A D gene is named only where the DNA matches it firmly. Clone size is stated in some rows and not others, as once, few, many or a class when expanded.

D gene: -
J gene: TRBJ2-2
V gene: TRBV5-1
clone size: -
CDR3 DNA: TGCGCCAGCAGCACACAGGGAAACACCGGGGAGCTGTTTTTT
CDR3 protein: CASSTQGNTGELFF

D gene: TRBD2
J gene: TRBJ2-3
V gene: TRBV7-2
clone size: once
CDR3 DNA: TGTGCCAGCAGCTTAGCGGGGACTAGCACTGCAGATACGCAGTATTTT
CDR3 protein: CASSLAGTSTADTQYF

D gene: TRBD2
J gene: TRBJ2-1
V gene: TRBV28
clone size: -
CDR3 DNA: TGTGCCAGCAGTGTTATAGCGGGACTTAGTAATGAGCAGTTCTTC
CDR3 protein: CASSVIAGLSNEQFF

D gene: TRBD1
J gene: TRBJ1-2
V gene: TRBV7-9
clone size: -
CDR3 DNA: TGTGCCAGCAGTGACAGGGGAGCCGGTGGCTACACCTTC
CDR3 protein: CASSDRGAGGYTF

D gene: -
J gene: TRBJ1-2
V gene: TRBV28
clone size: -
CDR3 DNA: TGTGCCAGCAGTGCGGGACGGCAGAACTATGGCTACACCTTC
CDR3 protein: CASSAGRQNYGYTF

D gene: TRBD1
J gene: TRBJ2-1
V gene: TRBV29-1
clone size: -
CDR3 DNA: TGCAGCGTTGCCCAAGTACAGGGGGATGAGCAGTTCTTC
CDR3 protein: CSVAQVQGDEQFF

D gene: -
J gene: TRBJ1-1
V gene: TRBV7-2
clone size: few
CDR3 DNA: TGTGCCAGCAGCTCGCGACAATCCACTGAAGCTTTCTTT
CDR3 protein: CASSSRQSTEAFF

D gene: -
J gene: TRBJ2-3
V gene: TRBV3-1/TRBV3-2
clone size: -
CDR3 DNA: TGTGCCAGCAGTATGTCCAGGACAGGCACAGATACGCAGTATTTT
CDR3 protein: CASSMSRTGTDTQYF

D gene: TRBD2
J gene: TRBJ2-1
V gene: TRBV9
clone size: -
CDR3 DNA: TGTGCCAGCAGCGTAGCTGGTAGCGGGAGATTTGTTGGCAATGAGCAGTTCTTC
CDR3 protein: CASSVAGSGRFVGNEQFF

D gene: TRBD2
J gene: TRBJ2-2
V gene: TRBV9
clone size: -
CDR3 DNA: TGTGCCAGCAGCCAACTTTCGGGGGGGCGTCGCACCGGGGAGCTGTTTTTT
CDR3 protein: CASSQLSGGRRTGELFF

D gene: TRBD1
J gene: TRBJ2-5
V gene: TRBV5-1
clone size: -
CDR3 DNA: TGCGCCAGCAGCGCCGACAGGGGAAGAGAGACCCAGTACTTC
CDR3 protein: CASSADRGRETQYF

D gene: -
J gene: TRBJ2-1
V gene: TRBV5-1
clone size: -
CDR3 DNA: TGCGCCAGCAGGCCTAGAGCTAGCGCCGATGAGCAGTTCTTC
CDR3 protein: CASRPRASADEQFF

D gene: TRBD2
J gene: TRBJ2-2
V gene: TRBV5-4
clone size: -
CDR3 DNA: TGTGCCAGCAGCTCCGGGACTAGTTACACCGGGGAGCTGTTTTTT
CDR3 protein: CASSSGTSYTGELFF

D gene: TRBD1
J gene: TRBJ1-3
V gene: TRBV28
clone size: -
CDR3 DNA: TGTGCCAGCAGTTTAGCACAGGGGATCTCTGGAAACACCATATATTTT
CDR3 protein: CASSLAQGISGNTIYF

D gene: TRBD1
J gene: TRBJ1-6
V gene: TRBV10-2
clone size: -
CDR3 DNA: TGCGCCAGCACTTTGGACAGGGCCTTCAGAGGGAATTCACCCCTCCACTTT
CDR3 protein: CASTLDRAFRGNSPLHF

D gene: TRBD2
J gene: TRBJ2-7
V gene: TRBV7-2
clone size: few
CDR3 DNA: TGTGCCAGCAGCTCCGTCGGACTAGCGGGGAACTACGAGCAGTACTTC
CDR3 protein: CASSSVGLAGNYEQYF

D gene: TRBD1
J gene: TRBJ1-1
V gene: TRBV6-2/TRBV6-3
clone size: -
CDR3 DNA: TGTGCCAGCAGGCCTCACGACAGGGAGAACACTGAAGCTTTCTTT
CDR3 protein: CASRPHDRENTEAFF

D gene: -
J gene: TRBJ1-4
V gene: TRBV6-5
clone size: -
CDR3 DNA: TGTGCCAGCAGGTGGAGCGGGGGCGAAAAACTGTTTTTT
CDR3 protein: CASRWSGGEKLFF

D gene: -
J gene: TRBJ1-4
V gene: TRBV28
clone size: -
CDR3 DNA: TGTGCCAGCACTTCCCCTGGAGGGGTGGGTGAAAAACTGTTTTTT
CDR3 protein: CASTSPGGVGEKLFF

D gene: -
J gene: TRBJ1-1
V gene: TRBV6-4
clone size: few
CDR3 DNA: TGTGCCAGCAGTACTCAGGGAGGTACTGAAGCTTTCTTT
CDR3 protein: CASSTQGGTEAFF

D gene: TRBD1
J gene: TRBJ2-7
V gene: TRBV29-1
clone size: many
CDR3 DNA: TGCAGCGCCAGAATTATCGACGACAGGGGCGAAACCTACGAGCAGTACTTC
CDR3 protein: CSARIIDDRGETYEQYF

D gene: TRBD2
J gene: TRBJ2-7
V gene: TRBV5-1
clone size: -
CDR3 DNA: TGCGCCAGCAGCTTAGTAGCGGGAGGCTCCTACGAGCAGTACTTC
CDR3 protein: CASSLVAGGSYEQYF

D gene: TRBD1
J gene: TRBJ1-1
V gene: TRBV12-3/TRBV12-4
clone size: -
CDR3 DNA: TGTGCCAGCTCCCAGGGACAGGGCACTGAAGCTTTCTTT
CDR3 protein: CASSQGQGTEAFF

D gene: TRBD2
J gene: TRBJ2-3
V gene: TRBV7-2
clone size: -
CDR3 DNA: TGTGCCAGCAGCTTAGTCTCCGGGGGGAGCACAGATACGCAGTATTTT
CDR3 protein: CASSLVSGGSTDTQYF

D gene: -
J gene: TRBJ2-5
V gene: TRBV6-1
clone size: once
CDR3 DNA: TGTGCCAGCAGTGATGGGGTTAAATGGGGGCTTGGAATAGAGACCCAGTACTTC
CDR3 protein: CASSDGVKWGLGIETQYF

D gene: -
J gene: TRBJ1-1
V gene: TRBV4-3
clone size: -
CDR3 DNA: TGCGCCAGCAGCCTTAGAACGGGGTCCACTGAAGCTTTCTTT
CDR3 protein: CASSLRTGSTEAFF

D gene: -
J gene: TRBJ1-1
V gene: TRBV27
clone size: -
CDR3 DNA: TGTGCCAGCACCAGTTTTGACAGTCAGGTCGGAGCTTTCTTT
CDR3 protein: CASTSFDSQVGAFF

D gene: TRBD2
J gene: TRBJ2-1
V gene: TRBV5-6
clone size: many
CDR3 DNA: TGTGCCAGCGCTCGGGGGACTAGCGGGACTCTAGAGCAGTTCTTC
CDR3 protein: CASARGTSGTLEQFF

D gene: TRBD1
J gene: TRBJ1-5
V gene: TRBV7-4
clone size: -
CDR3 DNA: TGTGCCAGCAGCTTAGCTCCGGGACAGGGGTTGTTAAGCGATCAGCCCCAGCATTTT
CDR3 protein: CASSLAPGQGLLSDQPQHF

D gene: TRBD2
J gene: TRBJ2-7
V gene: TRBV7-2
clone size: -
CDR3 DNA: TGTGCCAGCAGCTGGGGACTAGAGACCTACGAGCAGTACTTC
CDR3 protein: CASSWGLETYEQYF

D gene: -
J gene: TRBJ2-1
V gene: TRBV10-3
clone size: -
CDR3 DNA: TGTGCCATCACTACCGCGAATGAGCAGTTCTTC
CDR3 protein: CAITTANEQFF

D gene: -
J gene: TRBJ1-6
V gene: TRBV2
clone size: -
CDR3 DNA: TGTGCCAGTTTCTCAGGGGTGAATTCACCCCTCCACTTT
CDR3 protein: CASFSGVNSPLHF

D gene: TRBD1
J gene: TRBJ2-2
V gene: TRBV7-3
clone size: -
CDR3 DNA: TGTGCCAGCAGCTTACAGGGGGCGGACACCGGGGAGCTGTTTTTT
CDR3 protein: CASSLQGADTGELFF

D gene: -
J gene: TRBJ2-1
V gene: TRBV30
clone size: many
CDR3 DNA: TGTGCCTGGGTCTCGGCCAGGGGTGAGCAGTTCTTC
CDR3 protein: CAWVSARGEQFF

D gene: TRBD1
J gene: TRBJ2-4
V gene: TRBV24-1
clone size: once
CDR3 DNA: TGTGCCACCAGTGATTCCGGGACAGGGAAAAACATTCAGTACTTC
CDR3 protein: CATSDSGTGKNIQYF

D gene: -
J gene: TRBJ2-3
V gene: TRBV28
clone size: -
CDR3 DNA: TGTGCCAGCAGTCTCAGGGGTACAGATACGCAGTATTTT
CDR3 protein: CASSLRGTDTQYF

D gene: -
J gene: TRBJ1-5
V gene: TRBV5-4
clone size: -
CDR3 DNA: TGTGCCAGCAGCTTGCGTCCCGGCAATCAGCCCCAGCATTTT
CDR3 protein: CASSLRPGNQPQHF